A selection of T cell receptor beta chains follows, all from one sample in a study of T cell repertoires in cytomegalovirus infection. TCRdb reanalysed the reads using MiXCR and keeps one entry per CDR3 protein. Of around 77,000 distinct CDR3 sequences detected, 20% to 25% appear once; the ten largest clones hold about 66%. The antigens these receptors bind are not known. The sample in question was CD8+ T cells from cultured PBMCs, obtained from culture after CMV antigen stimulation. These receptors were collected from a human donor in good health (CMV status not recorded). Some clones in this sample may be carry-over from other donors' samples. Both conserved end residues are part of each CDR3. A D gene is named only where the DNA matches it firmly. Size is stated for part of the rows, as once, few or many counts, or as a class when the clone is expanded.

clone size	V gene	D gene	J gene	CDR3 DNA	CDR3 protein
NA	TRBV5-5	NA	TRBJ1-5	TGTGCCAGCAGCACTACCGGGACCTTCTTTAATAGCAATCAGCCCCAGCATTTT	CASSTTGTFFNSNQPQHF
few	TRBV18	TRBD1	TRBJ2-2	TGTGCCAGCTCACAGTCCGGGACAGCGAACACCGGGGAGCTGTTTTTT	CASSQSGTANTGELFF
NA	TRBV14	TRBD1	TRBJ2-1	TGTGCCAGCAGTGAGTACAGGGGGCCTGAGCAGTTCTTC	CASSEYRGPEQFF
many	TRBV27	NA	TRBJ2-7	TGTGCCAGCACCTCTCTACCTTTACAGGCTCCTACCTACGAGCAGTACTTC	CASTSLPLQAPTYEQYF
few	TRBV12-3/TRBV12-4	NA	TRBJ1-2	TGTGCCAGCAGTCTTGGGGTGGGAATAAGAGCGACCTTC	CASSLGVGIRATF
few	TRBV5-1	TRBD1	TRBJ2-7	TGCGCCAGCAGCTTGGCCGAAGGACAGGGGGACGAGCAGTACTTC	CASSLAEGQGDEQYF
medium-sized	TRBV7-8	NA	TRBJ1-1	TGTGCCAGCAGCCCAGAGGTGGGGTTGGGGGACACTGAAGCTTTCTTT	CASSPEVGLGDTEAFF
NA	TRBV10-3	NA	TRBJ2-7	TGTGCCATCAGTGTTGGGGACCTATACGAGCAGTACTTC	CAISVGDLYEQYF
NA	TRBV12-3/TRBV12-4	TRBD1	TRBJ1-5	TGTGCCAGCAGTGCCAGACAGGGGGCGGGCAATCAGCCCCAGCATTTT	CASSARQGAGNQPQHF
NA	TRBV27	TRBD1	TRBJ1-2	TGTGCCAGCAGGGAGGACAGGGCTAACTATGGCTACACCTTC	CASREDRANYGYTF
few	TRBV12-3/TRBV12-4	NA	TRBJ2-3	TGTGCCACACGGCCAGGCGACACACATACGCAGTATTTT	CATRPGDTHTQYF
few	TRBV2	TRBD2	TRBJ2-3	TGTGCCAGCATTGAGGAACTAGCGGGGGTGCTAGATACGCAGTATTTT	CASIEELAGVLDTQYF
many	TRBV7-2	TRBD2	TRBJ2-3	TGTGCCAGCAGCTTACACCCATTGACTAGCGGGGGGGGCACAGATACGCAGTATTTT	CASSLHPLTSGGGTDTQYF
NA	TRBV19	NA	TRBJ2-3	TGTGCCTCCTACTACGGACAAGAGCAGTATTTT	CASYYGQEQYF
few	TRBV7-2	NA	TRBJ1-5	TGTGCCAGCAGCTCTGGAGGGTTTGACAGTCAGCCCCAGCATTTT	CASSSGGFDSQPQHF